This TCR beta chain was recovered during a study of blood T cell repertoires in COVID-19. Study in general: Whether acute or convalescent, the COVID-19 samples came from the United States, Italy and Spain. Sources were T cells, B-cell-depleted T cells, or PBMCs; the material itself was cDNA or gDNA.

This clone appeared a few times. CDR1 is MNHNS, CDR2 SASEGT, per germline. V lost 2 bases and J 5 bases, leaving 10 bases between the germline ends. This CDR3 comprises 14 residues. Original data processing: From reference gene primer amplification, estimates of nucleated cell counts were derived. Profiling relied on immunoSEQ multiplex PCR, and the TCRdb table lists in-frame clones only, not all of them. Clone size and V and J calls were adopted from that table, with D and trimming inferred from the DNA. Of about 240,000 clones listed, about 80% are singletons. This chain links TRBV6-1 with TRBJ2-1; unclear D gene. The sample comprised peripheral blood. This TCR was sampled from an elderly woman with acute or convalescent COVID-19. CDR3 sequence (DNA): TGTGCCAGCAGTGAATCAGGTTCACACAATGAGCAGTTCTTC. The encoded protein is CASSESGSHNEQFF.